This TCR beta chain comes out of a study of diagnostic markers for celiac disease (dated by TCRdb to the early 2020s). Sequencing was carried out with an Illumina MiSeq. Reprocessed by TCRdb, the reads give a single entry per CDR3 protein sequence, without DNA. The sample table on file contains 7,000 to 9,500 distinct CDR3 sequences. The leading ten clones occupy about 6% of the sample. Note on this clonotype: Its antigen is not yet known.

The cysteine opens and the phenylalanine closes a CDR3 of 15 amino acids. The nucleotide record is missing. Per the germline V gene (reference sequence), LNHDA is the CDR1 and SQIVND is the CDR2. This sequence was found in a human donor. This table probably holds off-target reads from a library built for another chain. This chain is built from TRBV19 and TRBJ2-6. Sample: either unsorted cells or a sorted T cell fraction (not recorded which). The CDR3 reads as follows: CASSIRHSGANVLTF.